This is a list of T cell receptor beta chains from one sample in a study of cytomegalovirus exposure and HLA in healthy donors. Clones were sequenced by immunoSEQ multiplex PCR, and TCRdb holds only the in-frame ones, with some missing. The table records around 180,000 clones, 86% of them present only once. Material: PBMCs. Source of these receptors: a woman younger than 30 in good health and CMV-seronegative. Each CDR3 is given with its conserved first and last residue. A D gene is named only where the DNA matches it firmly.

V	D	J	DNA	CDR3
TRBV27	.	TRBJ2-6	TGTGCCAGCAGTTTAGGTATGAGGTCTGGGGCCAACGTCCTGACTTTC	CASSLGMRSGANVLTF
TRBV7-9	.	TRBJ1-3	TGTGCCAGCAGCACTATTCGAGGGTACACTGGAAACACCATATATTTT	CASSTIRGYTGNTIYF
TRBV6-1	TRBD1	TRBJ2-1	TGTGCCAGCAGTGAGAAGGGTTGGGGACAGGGGTTCCATGAGCAGTTCTTC	CASSEKGWGQGFHEQFF
TRBV5-1	.	TRBJ1-3	TGCGCCAGCAGCTTACCGGGTCGAGAGAACACCATATATTTT	CASSLPGRENTIYF
TRBV7-6	.	TRBJ1-1	TGTGCCAGCAGCCCACAACAGGGGAACACTGAAGCTTTCTTT	CASSPQQGNTEAFF
TRBV4-1	TRBD2	TRBJ2-3	TGCGCCAGCAGCCCGCTAGCGGGAGTGGCTAAAGATACGCAGTATTTT	CASSPLAGVAKDTQYF
TRBV19	TRBD1	TRBJ1-2	TGTGCCAGTAGTAAGAGACAGGGGAGCTATGGCTACACCTTC	CASSKRQGSYGYTF
TRBV28	.	TRBJ1-5	TGTGCCAGCAGTTTATCAGGGGCGGGCAATCAGCCCCAGCATTTT	CASSLSGAGNQPQHF
TRBV7-8	TRBD2	TRBJ2-1	TGTGCCAGCAACCCACTAGCGAACCGGCCCTACAATGAGCAGTTCTTC	CASNPLANRPYNEQFF
TRBV30	.	TRBJ2-1	TGTGCCCCCGACAGCTCTGACAATGAGCAGTTCTTC	CAPDSSDNEQFF
TRBV9	.	TRBJ1-1	TGTGCCAGCAGCGTAGGACAGGCAAACACTGAAGCTTTCTTT	CASSVGQANTEAFF
TRBV7-6	.	TRBJ2-7	TGTGCCAGCAGCCACGGGGACGAGCAGTACTTC	CASSHGDEQYF
TRBV7-9	TRBD2	TRBJ2-7	TGTGCCAGCAACATAGCGGGAGGGCCCTCCTACGAGCAGTACTTC	CASNIAGGPSYEQYF
TRBV11-2	TRBD1	TRBJ2-6	TGTGCCAGCAGCCCGTTTCGGACAGGGTGGTACTCTGGGGCCAACGTCCTGACTTTC	CASSPFRTGWYSGANVLTF